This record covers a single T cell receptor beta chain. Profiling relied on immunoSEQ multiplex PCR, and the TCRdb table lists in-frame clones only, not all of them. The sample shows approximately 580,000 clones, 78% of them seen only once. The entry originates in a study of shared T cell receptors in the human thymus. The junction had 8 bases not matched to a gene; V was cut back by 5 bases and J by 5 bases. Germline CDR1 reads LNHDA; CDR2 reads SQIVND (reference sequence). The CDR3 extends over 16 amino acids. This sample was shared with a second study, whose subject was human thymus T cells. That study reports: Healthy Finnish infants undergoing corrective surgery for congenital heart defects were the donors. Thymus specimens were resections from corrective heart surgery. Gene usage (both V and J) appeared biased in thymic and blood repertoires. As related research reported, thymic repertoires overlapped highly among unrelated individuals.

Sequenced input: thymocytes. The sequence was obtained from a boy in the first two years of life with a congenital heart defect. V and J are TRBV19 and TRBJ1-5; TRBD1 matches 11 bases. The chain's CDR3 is CASSLPGQGAYQPQHF. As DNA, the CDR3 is TGTGCCAGTAGTCTCCCCGGACAGGGGGCTTATCAGCCCCAGCATTTT.